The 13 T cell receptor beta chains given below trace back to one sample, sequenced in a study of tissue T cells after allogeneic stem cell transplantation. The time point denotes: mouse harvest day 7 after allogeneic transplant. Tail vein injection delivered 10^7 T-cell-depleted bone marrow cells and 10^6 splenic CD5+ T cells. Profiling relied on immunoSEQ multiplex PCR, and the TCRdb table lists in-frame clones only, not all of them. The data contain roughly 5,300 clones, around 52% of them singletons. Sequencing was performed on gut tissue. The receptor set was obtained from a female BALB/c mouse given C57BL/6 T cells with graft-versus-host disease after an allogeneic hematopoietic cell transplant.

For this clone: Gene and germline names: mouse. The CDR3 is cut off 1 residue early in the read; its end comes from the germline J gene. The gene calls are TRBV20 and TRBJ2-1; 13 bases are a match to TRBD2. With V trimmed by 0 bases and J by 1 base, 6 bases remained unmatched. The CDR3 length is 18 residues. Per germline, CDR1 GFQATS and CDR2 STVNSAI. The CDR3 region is CGAREPGLGGANYAEQFF. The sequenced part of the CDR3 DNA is TGTGGTGCTAGGGAACCGGGACTGGGGGGGGCCAACTATGCTGAGCAGTTC.

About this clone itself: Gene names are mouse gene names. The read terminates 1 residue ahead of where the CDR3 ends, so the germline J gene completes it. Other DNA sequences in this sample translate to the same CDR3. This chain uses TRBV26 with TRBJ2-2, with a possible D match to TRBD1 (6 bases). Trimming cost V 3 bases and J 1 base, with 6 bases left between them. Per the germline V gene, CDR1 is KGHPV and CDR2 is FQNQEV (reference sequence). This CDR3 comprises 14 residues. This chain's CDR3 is CASSLQGNTGQLYF. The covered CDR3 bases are TGTGCCAGCAGTCTACAGGGAAACACCGGGCAGCTCTAC.

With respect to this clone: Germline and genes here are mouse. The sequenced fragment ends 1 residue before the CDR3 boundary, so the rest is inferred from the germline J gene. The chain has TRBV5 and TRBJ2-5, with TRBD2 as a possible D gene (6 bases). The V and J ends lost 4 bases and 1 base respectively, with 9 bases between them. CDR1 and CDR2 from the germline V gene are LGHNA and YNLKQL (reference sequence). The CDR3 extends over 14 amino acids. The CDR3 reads CASSLGEDQDTQYF. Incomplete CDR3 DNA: TGTGCCAGCAGCCTGGGGGAAGACCAAGACACCCAGTAC.

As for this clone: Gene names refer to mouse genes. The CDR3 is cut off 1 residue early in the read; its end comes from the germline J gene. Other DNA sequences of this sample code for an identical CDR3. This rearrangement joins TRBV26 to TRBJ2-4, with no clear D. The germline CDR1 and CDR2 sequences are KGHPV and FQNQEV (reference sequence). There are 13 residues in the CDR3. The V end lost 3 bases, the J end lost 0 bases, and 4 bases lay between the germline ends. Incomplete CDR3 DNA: TGTGCCAGCAGTCTCGGTAGTCAAAACACCTTGTAC. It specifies CASSLGSQNTLY. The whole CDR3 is CASSLGSQNTLYF. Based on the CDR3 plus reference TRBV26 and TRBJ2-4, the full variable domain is NSKVIQTPRYLVKGQGQKAKMRCIPEKGHPVVFWYQQNKNNEFKFLINFQNQEVLQQIDMTEKRFSAECPSNSPCSLEIQSSEAGDSALYLCASSLGSQNTLYFGAGTRLSVL.

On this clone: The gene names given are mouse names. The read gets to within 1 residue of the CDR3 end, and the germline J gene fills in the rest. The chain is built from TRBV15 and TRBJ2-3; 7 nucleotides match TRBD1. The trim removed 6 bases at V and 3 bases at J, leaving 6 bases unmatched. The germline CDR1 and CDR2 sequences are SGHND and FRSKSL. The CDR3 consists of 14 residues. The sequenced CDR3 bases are TGTGCCAGCAGCCCCGACAGGGAGGCAGAAACGCTGTAT. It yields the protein CASSPDREAETLY. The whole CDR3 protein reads CASSPDREAETLYF. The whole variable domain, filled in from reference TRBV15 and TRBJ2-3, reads DAGVTQTPRHEVAEKGQTIILKCEPVSGHNDLFWYRQTKIQGLELLSYFRSKSLMEDGGAFKDRFKAEMLNSSFSTLKIQPTEPKDSAVYLCASSPDREAETLYFGSGTRLTVL.

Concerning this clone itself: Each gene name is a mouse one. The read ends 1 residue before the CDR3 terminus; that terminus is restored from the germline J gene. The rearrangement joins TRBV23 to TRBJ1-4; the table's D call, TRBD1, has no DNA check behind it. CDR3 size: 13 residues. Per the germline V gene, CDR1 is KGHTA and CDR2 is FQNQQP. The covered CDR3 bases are TGCTCCAGCAGCGGACAATCCAACGAAAGATTATTT. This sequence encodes CSSSGQSNERLF. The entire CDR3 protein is CSSSGQSNERLFF.

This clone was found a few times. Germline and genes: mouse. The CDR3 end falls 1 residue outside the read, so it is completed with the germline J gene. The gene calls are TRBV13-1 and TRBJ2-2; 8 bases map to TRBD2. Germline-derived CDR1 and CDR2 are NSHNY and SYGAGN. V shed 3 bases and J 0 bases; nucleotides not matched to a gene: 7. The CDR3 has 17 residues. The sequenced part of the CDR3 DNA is TGTGCCAGCAGTGCCCCTGACTGGGGTACAAACACCGGGCAGCTCTAC. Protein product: CASSAPDWGTNTGQLY. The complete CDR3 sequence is CASSAPDWGTNTGQLYF.

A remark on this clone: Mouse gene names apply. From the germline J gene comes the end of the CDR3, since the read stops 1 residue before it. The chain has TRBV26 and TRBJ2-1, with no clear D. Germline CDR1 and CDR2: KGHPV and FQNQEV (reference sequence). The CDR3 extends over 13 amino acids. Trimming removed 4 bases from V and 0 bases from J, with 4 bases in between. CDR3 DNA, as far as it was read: TGTGCCAGCAGTCCTTATAACTATGCTGAGCAGTTC. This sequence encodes CASSPYNYAEQF. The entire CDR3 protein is CASSPYNYAEQFF.

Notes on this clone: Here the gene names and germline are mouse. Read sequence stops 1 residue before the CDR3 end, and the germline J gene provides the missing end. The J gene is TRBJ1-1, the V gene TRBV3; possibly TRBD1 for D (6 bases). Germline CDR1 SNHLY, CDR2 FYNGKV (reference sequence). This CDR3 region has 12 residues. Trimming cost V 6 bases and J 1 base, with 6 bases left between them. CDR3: CASRTGNTEVFF. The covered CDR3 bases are TGTGCCAGCAGGACAGGGAACACAGAAGTCTTC.

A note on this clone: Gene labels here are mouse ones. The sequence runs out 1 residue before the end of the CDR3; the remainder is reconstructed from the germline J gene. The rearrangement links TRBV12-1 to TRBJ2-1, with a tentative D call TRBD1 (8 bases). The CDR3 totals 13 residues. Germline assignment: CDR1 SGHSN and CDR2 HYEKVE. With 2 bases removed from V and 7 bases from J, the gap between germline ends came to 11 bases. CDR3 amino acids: CASSHRGGAEQFF. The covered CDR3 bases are TGTGCCAGCTCTCACAGGGGGGGGGCTGAGCAGTTC.

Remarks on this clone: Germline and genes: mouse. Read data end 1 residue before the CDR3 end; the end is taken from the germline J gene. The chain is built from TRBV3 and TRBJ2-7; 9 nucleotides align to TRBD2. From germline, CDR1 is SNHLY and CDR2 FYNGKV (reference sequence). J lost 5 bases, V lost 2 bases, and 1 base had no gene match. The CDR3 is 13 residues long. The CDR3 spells CASSLLGGHEQYF. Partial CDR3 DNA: TGTGCCAGCAGCTTATTGGGGGGGCATGAACAGTAC.

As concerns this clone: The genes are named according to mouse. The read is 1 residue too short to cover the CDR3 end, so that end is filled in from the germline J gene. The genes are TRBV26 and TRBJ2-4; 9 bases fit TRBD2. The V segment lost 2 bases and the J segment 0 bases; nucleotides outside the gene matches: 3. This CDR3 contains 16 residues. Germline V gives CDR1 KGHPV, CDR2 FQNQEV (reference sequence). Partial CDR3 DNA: TGTGCCAGCAGTCTGGGACTGGGGTCTAGTCAAAACACCTTGTAC. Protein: CASSLGLGSSQNTLY. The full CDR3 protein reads CASSLGLGSSQNTLYF.

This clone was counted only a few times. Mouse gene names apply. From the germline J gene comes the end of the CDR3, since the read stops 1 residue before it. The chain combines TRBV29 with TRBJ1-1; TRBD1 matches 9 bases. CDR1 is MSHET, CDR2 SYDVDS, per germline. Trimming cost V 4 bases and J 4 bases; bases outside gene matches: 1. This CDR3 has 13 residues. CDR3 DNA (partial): TGTGCTAGCAGTTCGGGACAGGGCACAGAAGTCTTC. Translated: CASSSGQGTEVF. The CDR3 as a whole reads CASSSGQGTEVFF.